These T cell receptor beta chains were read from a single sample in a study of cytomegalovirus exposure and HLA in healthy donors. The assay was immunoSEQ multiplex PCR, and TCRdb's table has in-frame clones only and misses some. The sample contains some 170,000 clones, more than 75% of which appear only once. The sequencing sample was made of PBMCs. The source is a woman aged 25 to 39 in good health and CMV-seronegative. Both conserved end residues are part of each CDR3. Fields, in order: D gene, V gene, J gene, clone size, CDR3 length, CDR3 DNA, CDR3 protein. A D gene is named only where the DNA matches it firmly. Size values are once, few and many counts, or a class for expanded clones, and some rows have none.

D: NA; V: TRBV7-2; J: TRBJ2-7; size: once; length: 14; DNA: TGTGCCAGCAGCTCCCTAGACAGCTCCTACGAGCAGTACTTC; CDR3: CASSSLDSSYEQYF
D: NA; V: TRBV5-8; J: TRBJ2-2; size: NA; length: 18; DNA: TGTGCCAGCAGCTGGCGAACAGGGCTCTCCTCTCACACCGGGGAGCTGTTTTTT; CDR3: CASSWRTGLSSHTGELFF
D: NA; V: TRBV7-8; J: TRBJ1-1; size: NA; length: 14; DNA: TGTGCCAGCAGCCCGAGGGAAGGATGGACTGAAGCTTTCTTT; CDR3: CASSPREGWTEAFF
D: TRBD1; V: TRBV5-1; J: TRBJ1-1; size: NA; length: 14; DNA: TGCGCCAGCAGCTACCGGACAGGGAACACTGAAGCTTTCTTT; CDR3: CASSYRTGNTEAFF
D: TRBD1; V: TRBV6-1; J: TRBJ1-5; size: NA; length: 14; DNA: TGTGCCAGCAGGCGAGGACAGGGGGCTCAGCCCCAGCATTTT; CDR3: CASRRGQGAQPQHF
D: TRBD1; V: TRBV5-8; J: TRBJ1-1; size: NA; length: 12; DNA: TGTGCCAGCAGCTTGGGACAGGGTGAAGCTTTCTTT; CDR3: CASSLGQGEAFF
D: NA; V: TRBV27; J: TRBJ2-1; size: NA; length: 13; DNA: TGTGCCAGCGGTTCGTTCGGCGGTGTTGAGCAGTTCTTC; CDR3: CASGSFGGVEQFF
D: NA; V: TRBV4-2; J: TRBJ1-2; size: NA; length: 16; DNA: TGTGCCAGCAGCCAAGGAATGGAGGAGCGGCCCTATGGCTACACCTTC; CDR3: CASSQGMEERPYGYTF
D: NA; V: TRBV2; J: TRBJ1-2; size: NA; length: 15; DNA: TGTGCCAGCAGTGAAGCCGGGGGGGGGAGCTATGGCTACACCTTC; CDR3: CASSEAGGGSYGYTF
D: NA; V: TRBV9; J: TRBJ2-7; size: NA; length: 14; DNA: TGTGCCAGCAGCGTAGAACCGGAGAACTACGAGCAGTACTTC; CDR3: CASSVEPENYEQYF
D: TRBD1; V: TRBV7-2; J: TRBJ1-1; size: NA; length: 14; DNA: TGTGCCAGCAGCCTAAGACAGGGGTACACTGAAGCTTTCTTT; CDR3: CASSLRQGYTEAFF
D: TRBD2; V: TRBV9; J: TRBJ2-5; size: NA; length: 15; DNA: TGTGCCAGCAGCAAAAGACTAGCGGGGCAGGAGACCCAGTACTTC; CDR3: CASSKRLAGQETQYF
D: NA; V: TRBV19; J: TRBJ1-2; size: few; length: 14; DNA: TGTGCCAGTAGTAGTCTAGTCACTAACTATGGCTACACCTTC; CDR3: CASSSLVTNYGYTF
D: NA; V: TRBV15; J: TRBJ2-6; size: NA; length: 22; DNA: TGTGCCACCAGCAGAGTGGCCCCCTTTACCTCAGGGTCCCTTTCTGGGGCCAACGTCCTGACTTTC; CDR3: CATSRVAPFTSGSLSGANVLTF
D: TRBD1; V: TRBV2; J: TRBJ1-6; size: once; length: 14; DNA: TGTGCCAGCCGCGGGACAGGGAATAATTCACCCCTCCACTTT; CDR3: CASRGTGNNSPLHF
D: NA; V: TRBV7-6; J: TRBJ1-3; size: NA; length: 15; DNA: TGTGCCAGCAGCTCTAGTATCGGTGTTGGAAACACCATATATTTT; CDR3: CASSSSIGVGNTIYF
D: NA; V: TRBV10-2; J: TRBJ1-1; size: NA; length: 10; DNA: TGCGCCACCCAGGAAAACGAAGCTTTCTTT; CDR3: CATQENEAFF
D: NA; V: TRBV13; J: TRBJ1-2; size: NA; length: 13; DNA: TGTGCCAGCAGCCATCAGGGTAACTATGGCTACACCTTC; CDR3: CASSHQGNYGYTF
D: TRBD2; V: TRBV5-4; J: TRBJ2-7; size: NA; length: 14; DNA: TGTGCCAGCAGCTCCGATGGGGGGGCCTACGAGCAGTACTTC; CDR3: CASSSDGGAYEQYF
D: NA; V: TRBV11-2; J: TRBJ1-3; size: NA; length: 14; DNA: TGTGCCAGCAGCTTAGCGGGGTTGGGAAACACCATATATTTT; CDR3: CASSLAGLGNTIYF
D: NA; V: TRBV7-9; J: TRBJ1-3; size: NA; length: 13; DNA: TGTGCCAGCTCCAGGGGTACTGGAAACACCATATATTTT; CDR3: CASSRGTGNTIYF
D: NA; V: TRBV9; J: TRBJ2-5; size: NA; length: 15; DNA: TGTGCCAGCAGCCCTCGGACAGTTACTCAAGAGACCCAGTACTTC; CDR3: CASSPRTVTQETQYF
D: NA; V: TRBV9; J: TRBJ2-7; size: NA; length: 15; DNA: TGTGCCAGCAGCGTAGCGGGGCAGGGGACCTACGAGCAGTACTTC; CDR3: CASSVAGQGTYEQYF
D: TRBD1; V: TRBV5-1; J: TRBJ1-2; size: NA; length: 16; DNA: TGCGCCAGCAGCCTCCGGGACAGGGGCCCCCTGAAAGGCTACACCTTC; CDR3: CASSLRDRGPLKGYTF
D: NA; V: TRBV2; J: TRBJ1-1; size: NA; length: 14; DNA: TGTGCCAGCAAGGGCCGGGGGGTGAACACTGAAGCTTTCTTT; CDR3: CASKGRGVNTEAFF
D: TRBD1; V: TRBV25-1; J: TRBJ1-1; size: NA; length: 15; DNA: TGTGCCAGCAGTGTGTTGGACAGGGGTGGTACTGAAGCTTTCTTT; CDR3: CASSVLDRGGTEAFF
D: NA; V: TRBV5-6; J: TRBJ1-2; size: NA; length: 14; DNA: TGTGCCAGCAGCTTGGGTCTGCCAGGCGATGGCTACACCTTC; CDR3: CASSLGLPGDGYTF
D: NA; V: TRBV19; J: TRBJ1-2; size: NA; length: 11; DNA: TGTGCCAGTAGTATGGGGCTTGGCTACACCTTC; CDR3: CASSMGLGYTF
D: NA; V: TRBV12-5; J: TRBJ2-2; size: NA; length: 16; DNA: TGTGCTAGTGGTTCCGGAGTGGGGACTTCAACCGGGGAGCTGTTTTTT; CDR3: CASGSGVGTSTGELFF
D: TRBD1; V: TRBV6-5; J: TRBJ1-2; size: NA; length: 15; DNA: TGTGCCAGCAGCCTATTCCAGACAGGGGGCGATGGCTACACCTTC; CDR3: CASSLFQTGGDGYTF
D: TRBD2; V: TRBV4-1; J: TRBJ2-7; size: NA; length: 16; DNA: TGCGCCAGCAGCCAACCCCGACGGCAGCGGGGGTGCGAGCAGTACTTC; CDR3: CASSQPRRQRGCEQYF
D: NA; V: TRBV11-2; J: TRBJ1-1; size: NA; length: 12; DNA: TGTGCCAGCAGCTTACTCGTAACTGAAGCTTTCTTT; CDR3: CASSLLVTEAFF
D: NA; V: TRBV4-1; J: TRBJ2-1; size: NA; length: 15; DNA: TGCGCCAGCGAGCCTCTACAGGGCTCCTACAATGAGCAGTTCTTC; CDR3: CASEPLQGSYNEQFF
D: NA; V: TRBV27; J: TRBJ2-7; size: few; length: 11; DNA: TGTGCCAGCAGTCGCGGGCGGGAGCAGTACTTC; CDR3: CASSRGREQYF
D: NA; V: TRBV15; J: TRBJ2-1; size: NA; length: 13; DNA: TGTGCCACCAGCACCCACTCCTACAATGAGCAGTTCTTC; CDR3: CATSTHSYNEQFF
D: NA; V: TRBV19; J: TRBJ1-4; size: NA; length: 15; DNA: TGTGCCAGTAGTATAGATCTGAACGGCGGTGAAAAACTGTTTTTT; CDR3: CASSIDLNGGEKLFF
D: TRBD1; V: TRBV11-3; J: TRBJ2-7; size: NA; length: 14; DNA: TGTGCCAGCAGCTTGGGCAGGGGGCTTTACGAGCAGTACTTC; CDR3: CASSLGRGLYEQYF
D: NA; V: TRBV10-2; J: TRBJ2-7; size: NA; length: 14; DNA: TGCGCCAGCAGTGAGCCCCCACTAGGGAGCGAGCAGTACTTC; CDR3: CASSEPPLGSEQYF
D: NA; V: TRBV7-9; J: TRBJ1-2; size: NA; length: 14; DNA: TGTGCCAGCAGCTTGTTTATCCCTAACTATGGCTACACCTTC; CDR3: CASSLFIPNYGYTF
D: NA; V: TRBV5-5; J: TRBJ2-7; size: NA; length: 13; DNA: TGTGCCAGCAGCTTGTTAATTATCGACGAGCAGTACTTC; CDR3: CASSLLIIDEQYF
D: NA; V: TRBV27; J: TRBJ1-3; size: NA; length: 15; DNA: TGTGCCAGCAGTCCAGTCGGGGGGCGAAGAAACACCATATATTTT; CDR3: CASSPVGGRRNTIYF
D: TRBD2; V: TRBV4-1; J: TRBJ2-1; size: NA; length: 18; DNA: TGCGCCAGCAGCCAAGGCGTATTGGCGGGGGGGCTCGGGAATGAGCAGTTCTTC; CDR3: CASSQGVLAGGLGNEQFF
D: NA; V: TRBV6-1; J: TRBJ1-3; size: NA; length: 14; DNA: TGTGCCAGCCTCCTCGGGGGGTCTGGAAACACCATATATTTT; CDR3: CASLLGGSGNTIYF
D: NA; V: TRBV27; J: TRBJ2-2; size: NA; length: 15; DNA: TGTGCCAGCAGTTTAGTCCGGGGGAGCACCGGGGAGCTGTTTTTT; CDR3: CASSLVRGSTGELFF
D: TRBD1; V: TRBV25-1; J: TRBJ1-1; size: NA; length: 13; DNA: TGTGCCAGCAGCGGACAGGCATTCACTGAAGCTTTCTTT; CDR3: CASSGQAFTEAFF
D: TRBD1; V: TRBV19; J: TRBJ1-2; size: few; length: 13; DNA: TGTGCCAGTAGTATATCCGGACAGGATGGCTACACCTTC; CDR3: CASSISGQDGYTF
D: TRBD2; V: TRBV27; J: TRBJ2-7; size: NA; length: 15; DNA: TGTGCCAGCAGGGTACTAGCGGGGGGCTTATACGAGCAGTACTTC; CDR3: CASRVLAGGLYEQYF
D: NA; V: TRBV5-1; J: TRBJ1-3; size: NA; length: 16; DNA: TGCGCCAGCAGCTTGGGCAGGGGCCTCTCTGGAAACACCATATATTTT; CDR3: CASSLGRGLSGNTIYF
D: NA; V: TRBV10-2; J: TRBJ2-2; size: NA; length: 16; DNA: TGCGCCAGCAGTGAGTCATGGGGCTCGAACACCGGGGAGCTGTTTTTT; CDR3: CASSESWGSNTGELFF
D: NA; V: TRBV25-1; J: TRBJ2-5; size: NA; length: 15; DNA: TGTGCCAGCAGTGAGGGAGACAGGACTTCGGAGACCCAGTACTTC; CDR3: CASSEGDRTSETQYF
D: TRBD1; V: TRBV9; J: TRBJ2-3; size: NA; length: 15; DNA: TGTGCCAGCAGCGCGGACAGGGGGGTTAGAGATACGCAGTATTTT; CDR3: CASSADRGVRDTQYF
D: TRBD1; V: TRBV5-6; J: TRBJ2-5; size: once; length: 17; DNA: TGTGCCAGCAGCTCGGCTTTAGGGGACAGGGGAAAAGAGACCCAGTACTTC; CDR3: CASSSALGDRGKETQYF
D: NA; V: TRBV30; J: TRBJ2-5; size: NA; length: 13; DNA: TGTGCCTCGGAGGAGAAAGGGGGTGAGACCCAGTACTTC; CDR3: CASEEKGGETQYF
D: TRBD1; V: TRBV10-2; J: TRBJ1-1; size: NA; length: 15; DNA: TGCGCCAGCAGTGACGGACAGGGGTTGGGCACTGAAGCTTTCTTT; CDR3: CASSDGQGLGTEAFF
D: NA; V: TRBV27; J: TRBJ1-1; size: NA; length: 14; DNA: TGTGCCAGCAGCCAACGGACAGCGAACACTGAAGCTTTCTTT; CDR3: CASSQRTANTEAFF